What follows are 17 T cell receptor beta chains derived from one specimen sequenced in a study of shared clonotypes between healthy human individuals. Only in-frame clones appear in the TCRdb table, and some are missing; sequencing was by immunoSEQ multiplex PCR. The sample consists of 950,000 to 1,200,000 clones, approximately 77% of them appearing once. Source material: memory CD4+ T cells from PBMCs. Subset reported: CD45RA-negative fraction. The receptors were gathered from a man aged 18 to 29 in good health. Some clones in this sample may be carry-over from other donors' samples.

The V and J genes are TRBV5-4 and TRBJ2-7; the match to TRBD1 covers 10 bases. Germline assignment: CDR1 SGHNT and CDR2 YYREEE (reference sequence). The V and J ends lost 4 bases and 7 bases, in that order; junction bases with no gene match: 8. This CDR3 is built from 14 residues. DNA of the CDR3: TGTGCCAGCAGCGCCCGACAGGGGGCGGGAGAGCAGTACTTC. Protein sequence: CASSARQGAGEQYF. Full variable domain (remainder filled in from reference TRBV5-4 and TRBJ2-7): ETGVTQSPTHLIKTRGQQVTLRCSSQSGHNTVSWYQQALGQGPQFIFQYYREEENGRGNFPPRFSGLQFPNYSSELNVNALELDDSALYLCASSARQGAGEQYFGPGTRLTVT.

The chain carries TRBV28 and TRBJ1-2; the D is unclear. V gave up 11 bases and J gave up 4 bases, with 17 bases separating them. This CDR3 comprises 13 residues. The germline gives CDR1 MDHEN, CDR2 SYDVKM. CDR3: CALSRREFYGYTF. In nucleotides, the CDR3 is TGTGCCCTCTCTCGGAGAGAGTTCTATGGCTACACCTTC.

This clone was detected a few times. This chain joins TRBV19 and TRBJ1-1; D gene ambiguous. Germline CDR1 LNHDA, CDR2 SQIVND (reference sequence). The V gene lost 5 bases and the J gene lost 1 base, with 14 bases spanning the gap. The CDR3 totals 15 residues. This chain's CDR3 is CASSPLNRRNTEAFF. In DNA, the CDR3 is TGTGCCAGTAGTCCCCTAAATCGGCGGAACACTGAAGCTTTCTTT.

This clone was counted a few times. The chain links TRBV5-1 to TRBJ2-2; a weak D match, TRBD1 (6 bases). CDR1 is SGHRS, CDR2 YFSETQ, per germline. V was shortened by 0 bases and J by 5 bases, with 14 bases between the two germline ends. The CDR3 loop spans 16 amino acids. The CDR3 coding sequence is TGCGCCAGCAGCTTGGTGGGGGCCTCGTCGACCGGGGAGCTGTTTTTT. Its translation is CASSLVGASSTGELFF.

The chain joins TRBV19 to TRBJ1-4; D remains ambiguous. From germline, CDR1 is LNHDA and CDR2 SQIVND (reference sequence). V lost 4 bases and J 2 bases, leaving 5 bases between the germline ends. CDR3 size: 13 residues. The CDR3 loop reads CASSRMTNEKLFF. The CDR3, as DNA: TGTGCCAGTAGTAGAATGACTAATGAAAAACTGTTTTTT.

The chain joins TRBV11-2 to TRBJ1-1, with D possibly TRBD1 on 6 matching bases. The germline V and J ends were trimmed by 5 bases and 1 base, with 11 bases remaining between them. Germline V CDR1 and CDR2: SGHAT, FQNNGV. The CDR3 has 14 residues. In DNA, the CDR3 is TGTGCCAGCAGCCGATGGACAGAGAACACTGAAGCTTTCTTT. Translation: CASSRWTENTEAFF.

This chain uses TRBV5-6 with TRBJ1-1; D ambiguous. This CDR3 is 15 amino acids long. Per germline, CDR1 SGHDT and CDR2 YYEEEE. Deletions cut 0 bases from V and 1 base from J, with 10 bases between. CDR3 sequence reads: CASSLGVVGNTEAFF. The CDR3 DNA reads TGTGCCAGCAGCTTGGGGGTAGTGGGGAACACTGAAGCTTTCTTT.

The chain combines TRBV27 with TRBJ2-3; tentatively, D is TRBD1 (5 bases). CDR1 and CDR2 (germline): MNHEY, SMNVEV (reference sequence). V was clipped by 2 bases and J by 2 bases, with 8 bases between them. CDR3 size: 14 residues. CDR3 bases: TGTGCCAGCAGTTTAGGGGCGGCCACAGATACGCAGTATTTT. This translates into CASSLGAATDTQYF.

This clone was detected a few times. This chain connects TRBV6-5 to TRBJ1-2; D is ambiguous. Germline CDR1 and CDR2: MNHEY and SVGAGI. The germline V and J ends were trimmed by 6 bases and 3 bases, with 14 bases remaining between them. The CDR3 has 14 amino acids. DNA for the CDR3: TGTGCCAGCAGCCACCCGGGAGGGTACTATGGCTACACCTTC. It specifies CASSHPGGYYGYTF.

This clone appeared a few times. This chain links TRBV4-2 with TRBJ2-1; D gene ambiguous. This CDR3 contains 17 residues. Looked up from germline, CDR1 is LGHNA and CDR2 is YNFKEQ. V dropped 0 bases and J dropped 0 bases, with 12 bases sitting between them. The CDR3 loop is CASSQDRRTRSYNEQFF. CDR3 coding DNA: TGTGCCAGCAGCCAAGATAGACGGACCCGCTCCTACAATGAGCAGTTCTTC.

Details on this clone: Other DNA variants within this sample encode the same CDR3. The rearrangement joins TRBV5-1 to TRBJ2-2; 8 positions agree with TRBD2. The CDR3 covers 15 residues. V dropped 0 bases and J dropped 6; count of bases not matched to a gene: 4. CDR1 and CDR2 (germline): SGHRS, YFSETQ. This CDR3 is CASSLGLAGAGELFF. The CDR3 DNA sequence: TGCGCCAGCAGCTTGGGGCTAGCGGGCGCCGGGGAGCTGTTTTTT. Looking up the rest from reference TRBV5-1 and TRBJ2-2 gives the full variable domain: KAGVTQTPRYLIKTRGQQVTLSCSPISGHRSVSWYQQTPGQGLQFLFEYFSETQRNKGNFPGRFSGRQFSNSRSEMNVSTLELGDSALYLCASSLGLAGAGELFFGEGSRLTVL.

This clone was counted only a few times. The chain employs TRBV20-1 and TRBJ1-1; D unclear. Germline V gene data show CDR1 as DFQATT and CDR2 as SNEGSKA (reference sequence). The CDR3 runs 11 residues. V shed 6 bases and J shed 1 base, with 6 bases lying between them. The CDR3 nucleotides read TGCAGTGCCTGGGGGAACACTGAAGCTTTCTTT. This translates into CSAWGNTEAFF.

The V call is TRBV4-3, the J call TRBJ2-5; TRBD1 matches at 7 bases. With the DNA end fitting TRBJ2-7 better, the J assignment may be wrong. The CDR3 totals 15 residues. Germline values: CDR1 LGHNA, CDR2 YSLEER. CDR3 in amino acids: CASSQERGPSYEQYF. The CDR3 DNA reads TGCGCCAGCAGCCAAGAAAGGGGGCCGTCCTACGAGCAGTACTTC.

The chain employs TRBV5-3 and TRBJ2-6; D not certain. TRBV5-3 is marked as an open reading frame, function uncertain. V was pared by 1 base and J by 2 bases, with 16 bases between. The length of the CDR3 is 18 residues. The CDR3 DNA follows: TGTGCCAGAAGCTTGAAGAACTTCACAAACCCTGGGGCCAACGTCCTGACTTTC. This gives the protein CARSLKNFTNPGANVLTF.

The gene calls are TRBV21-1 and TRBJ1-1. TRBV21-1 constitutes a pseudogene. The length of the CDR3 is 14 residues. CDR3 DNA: TGTGCCAGCAGCAAATGTCGGGGGAACACTGAAGCTTTCTTT. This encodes CASSKCRGNTEAFF.

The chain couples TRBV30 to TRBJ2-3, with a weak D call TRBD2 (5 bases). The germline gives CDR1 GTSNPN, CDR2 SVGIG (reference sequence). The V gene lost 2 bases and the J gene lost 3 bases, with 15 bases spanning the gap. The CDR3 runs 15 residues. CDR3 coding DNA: TGTGCCTGGAGTCCCGGCAACGGGATAACAGATACGCAGTATTTT. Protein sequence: CAWSPGNGITDTQYF.

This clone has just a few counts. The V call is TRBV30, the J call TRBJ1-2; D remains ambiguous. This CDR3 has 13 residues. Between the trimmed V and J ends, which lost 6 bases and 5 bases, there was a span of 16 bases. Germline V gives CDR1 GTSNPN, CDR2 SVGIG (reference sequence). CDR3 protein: CACSSLDKYGYTF. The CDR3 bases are TGTGCCTGTAGTTCTCTCGACAAATATGGCTACACCTTC.